The 19 T cell receptor beta chains below come from one sample, sequenced in a study of read filtering for tumor transcriptome and immune sequencing. Molecular barcoded adaptors covering alpha/delta and beta/gamma chains were used on 400 ng RNA. Via MiXCR, TCRdb re-called the reads, giving one row per CDR3 protein. This table has 40,000 or so distinct CDR3 sequences, roughly an eighth appearing once. The specimen was a population of CD138-negative cells sorted from bone marrow. These receptors all come from a donor aged 40 or over with multiple myeloma.

This clonotype was seen ten or more times. This rearrangement joins TRBV7-2 to TRBJ2-1; TRBD1 agrees at 7 bases. CDR1 and CDR2 (germline): SGHTA, FQGNSA. The length of the CDR3 is 15 residues. V dropped 3 bases and J dropped 4; count of bases not matched to a gene: 6. This CDR3 reads CASSLAGTAYNEQFF. CDR3 in DNA: TGTGCCAGCAGCTTGGCCGGGACAGCATACAATGAGCAGTTCTTC.

This clonotype was counted at least ten times. The chain uses TRBV20-1 and TRBJ2-7, with 8 bases aligning to TRBD2. V gave up 8 bases and J gave up 5 bases; unmatched junction bases: 14. Per the germline V gene, CDR1 is DFQATT and CDR2 is SNEGSKA (reference sequence). The CDR3 length is 14 residues. The CDR3 is CSFDGLARRDEQYF. The CDR3 DNA is TGCAGTTTCGACGGACTAGCCCGAAGAGACGAGCAGTACTTC.

In its sample, this clonotype was seen many times. The chain links TRBV6-2 or TRBV6-3 to TRBJ1-5, with 8 bases lining up with TRBD1. This CDR3 comprises 16 residues. Germline V CDR1 and CDR2: MNHEY, SVGEGT. V lost 7 bases and J lost 2; bases outside the gene matches: 10. CDR3 amino acids: CASNPTGGSGNQPQHF. CDR3 DNA sequence: TGTGCCAGCAACCCCACAGGGGGTAGCGGCAATCAGCCCCAGCATTTT.

This clonotype was seen repeatedly, ten times or more. V is TRBV5-4 and J is TRBJ2-1, with 8 positions matching TRBD2. V lost 3 bases, J lost 2 bases, and 10 bases stayed unmatched. The germline V gene encodes CDR1 SGHNT and CDR2 YYREEE (reference sequence). This CDR3 region has 17 residues. Here the CDR3 DNA reads TGTGCCAGCAGCTGGGGGTTTGGTAGCGGGGCCTACAATGAGCAGTTCTTC. This translates into CASSWGFGSGAYNEQFF.

Many counts were recorded for this clonotype. As DNA, the CDR3 is TGCTCTACAACAGGGGTAAGAACTAACACTGAAGCTTTCTTT. Protein: CSTTGVRTNTEAFF. The chain has TRBV29-1 and TRBJ1-1; 7 bases fit TRBD1. This CDR3 spans 14 amino acids. Per the germline V gene, CDR1 is SQVTM and CDR2 is ANQGSEA.

This clonotype was counted at least ten times. The V call is TRBV7-2, the J call TRBJ2-7, with TRBD2 as a possible D gene (6 bases). V was pared by 5 bases and J by 6 bases, with 20 bases between. CDR1 is SGHTA and CDR2 is FQGNSA in the germline V gene. This CDR3 spans 15 amino acids. CDR3 loop: CASSPRELRGREQYF. The DNA for the CDR3 is TGTGCCAGCAGCCCCCGGGAGCTTCGGGGCCGCGAGCAGTACTTC.

This clonotype was counted at least ten times. CDR3 DNA: TGTGCCAGCAGTTTATTAGCGGGAGAGACAGATACGCAGTATTTT. Its protein is CASSLLAGETDTQYF. This chain links TRBV6-2 or TRBV6-3 with TRBJ2-3; 9 nucleotides agree with TRBD2. The CDR3 extends over 15 amino acids. The germline CDR1 and CDR2 sequences are MNHEY and SVGEGT. V shed 4 bases and J 3 bases; nucleotides not matched to a gene: 5.

This clonotype was recorded once. This chain connects TRBV7-8 to TRBJ2-1; 11 positions agree with TRBD2. J was trimmed by 8 bases and V by 5 bases; bases with no gene match: 11. CDR3 length: 16 residues. The V gene's germline CDR1 is SGHVS and CDR2 FQNEAQ. Here the CDR3 reads CASSQTLAGDLDEQFF. CDR3 nucleotides: TGTGCCAGCAGCCAGACACTAGCGGGAGATCTCGATGAGCAGTTCTTC.

This clonotype is a singleton in its sample. The chain recombines TRBV10-1 with TRBJ1-1; D uncertain. The V end was cut by 0 bases, the J end by 4 bases, with 12 bases between. Germline CDR1 and CDR2: WNHNN and SYGVQD (reference sequence). This CDR3 has 15 amino acids. CDR3 in DNA: TGCGCCAGCAGTGAGTCGACGGGCAGGTGCACTGAAGCTTTCTTT. It is translated as CASSESTGRCTEAFF.

A remark on this clonotype: Germline and junction disagree at one end, which may indicate a read error. In nucleotides, the CDR3 is TGTGGCAGCAGTGAACCGGGACAGGGACAATATGAGCGGTTCTTC. Encoded protein: CGSSEPGQGQYERFF. The chain couples TRBV25-1 to TRBJ2-1; TRBD1 matches 9 bases. The CDR3 loop spans 15 amino acids. Germline CDR1 MGHDK, CDR2 SYGVNS.

This clonotype was recorded many times. J is TRBJ1-5 and V is TRBV5-1; the D gene is possibly TRBD1 (6 bases). Germline assignment: CDR1 SGHRS and CDR2 YFSETQ. The CDR3 has 15 amino acids. V lost 0 bases and J 4 bases, leaving 11 bases between the germline ends. Written as DNA, the CDR3 is TGCGCCAGCAGCTTGGGAGGACAGAAAAATCAGCCCCAGCATTTT. It encodes CASSLGGQKNQPQHF.

This clonotype was observed many times. The V gene is TRBV19, the J gene TRBJ1-4; TRBD1 matches 7 bases. The germline V gene encodes CDR1 LNHDA and CDR2 SQIVND (reference sequence). The CDR3 sequence is 15 residues long. The junction had 10 bases not matched to a gene; V was cut back by 2 bases and J by 10 bases. The CDR3: CASSITTGQVSKLFF. As DNA, the CDR3 is TGTGCCAGTAGTATAACCACAGGACAGGTTTCAAAACTGTTTTTT.

Judged by abundance, this clonotype is medium-sized. This chain connects TRBV9 to TRBJ2-1; D is undetermined. Trimming stripped 0 bases from V and 9 bases from J, with 16 bases between. This CDR3 region has 15 residues. The germline gives CDR1 SGDLS, CDR2 YYNGEE. For the CDR3, the DNA is TGTGCCAGCAGCGTAGTAGTTGTAGGGTTGGGTGAGCAGTTCTTC. Amino acid sequence: CASSVVVVGLGEQFF.

In this sample, this clonotype turned up many times. The chain recombines TRBV6-5 with TRBJ2-1; D not certain. The germline gives CDR1 MNHEY, CDR2 SVGAGI. The V gene lost 0 bases and the J gene lost 2 bases, with 8 bases spanning the gap. The CDR3 consists of 15 residues. The chain's CDR3 is CASSYSGNPYNEQFF. As DNA, the CDR3 is TGTGCCAGCAGTTACTCTGGGAATCCCTACAATGAGCAGTTCTTC.

In this sample, this clonotype turned up a few times. The chain combines TRBV20-1 with TRBJ1-1; D is ambiguous. Germline values: CDR1 DFQATT, CDR2 SNEGSKA (reference sequence). V was pared by 0 bases and J by 2 bases, with 10 bases between. The CDR3 length is 14 residues. CDR3 DNA: TGCAGTGCTAGAGACGTTCGGGGAAACACTGAAGCTTTCTTT. It yields the protein CSARDVRGNTEAFF.

The table lists this clonotype with many counts. The genes are TRBV29-1 and TRBJ2-4, with unresolved D. Trimming took off 6 bases at V and 9 bases at J, with 15 bases between the two ends. Per germline, CDR1 SQVTM and CDR2 ANQGSEA. This CDR3 contains 12 residues. CDR3 in DNA: TGCAGCGTATCCGTCCAGACGGGCATTCAGTACTTC. Its translation: CSVSVQTGIQYF.

This clonotype was recorded at least ten times. The rearrangement uses TRBV20-1 and TRBJ2-2, with TRBD2 matching over 10 bases. This CDR3 contains 14 residues. The V and J ends lost 6 bases and 4 bases, in that order; junction bases with no gene match: 5. Germline CDR1 DFQATT, CDR2 SNEGSKA (reference sequence). The CDR3 loop is CSAVAGGLTGELFF. DNA of the CDR3: TGCAGTGCAGTAGCGGGAGGACTCACCGGGGAGCTGTTTTTT.

J is TRBJ1-1 and V is TRBV6-1; TRBD1 might be the D (5 bases). This CDR3 contains 13 residues. The germline V and J ends were trimmed by 5 bases and 7 bases, with 14 bases remaining between them. The germline V gene encodes CDR1 MNHNS and CDR2 SASEGT. DNA for the CDR3: TGTGCCAGCAGTCGGAGACAGCCCATTGAAGCTTTCTTT. It is translated as CASSRRQPIEAFF.

This clonotype was detected many times. The genes are TRBV20-1 and TRBJ2-7, with D unclear. Trimming took off 5 bases at V and 3 bases at J, with 17 bases between the two ends. Germline lookup yields CDR1 DFQATT and CDR2 SNEGSKA (reference sequence). The CDR3 runs 14 residues. CDR3 residues: CSASTAARIYEQYF. DNA for the CDR3: TGCAGTGCTTCGACGGCAGCGCGCATCTACGAGCAGTACTTC.